The next 24 T cell receptor beta chains were all read from a single sample in a study of T-cell memory formation after mild COVID-19. TCRdb re-analysed the 5' RACE reads in MiXCR, keeping a single row per CDR3 protein. Seen here are 200,000 to 250,000 distinct CDR3 sequences, approximately 9% observed once, and the top ten hold 22%. The source material was PBMCs or a T cell subset sorted from them (not recorded which). Receptor source: a man aged 18 to 29 who had mild COVID-19 (a few samples of this study predate the infection). Cell type and time point are not known.

This clonotype was picked up a small number of times. The chain employs TRBV7-6 and TRBJ2-2, with 7 bases fitting TRBD1. The V and J ends lost 5 bases and 4 bases, in that order; junction bases with no gene match: 10. Germline lookup yields CDR1 SGHVS and CDR2 FNYEAQ. The CDR3 loop spans 16 amino acids. The CDR3: CASSRQGDSFTGELFF. Written as DNA, the CDR3 is TGTGCCAGCAGCCGACAGGGAGATTCCTTCACCGGGGAGCTGTTTTTT. The complete variable domain, with remaining parts taken from reference TRBV7-6 and TRBJ2-2, reads GAGVSQSPRYKVTKRGQDVALRCDPISGHVSLYWYRQALGQGPEFLTYFNYEAQQDKSGLPNDRFSAERPEGSISTLTIQRTEQRDSAMYRCASSRQGDSFTGELFFGEGSRLTVL.

This sequence joins TRBV7-8 and TRBJ1-6, with a tentative D call TRBD1 (6 bases). CDR3 length: 16 residues. Germline V gives CDR1 SGHVS, CDR2 FQNEAQ. V shed 5 bases and J shed 1 base, with 12 bases lying between them. The CDR3 sequence: CASSPGTPSYNSPLHF. The CDR3 DNA follows: TGTGCCAGCAGCCCCGGGACACCTTCCTATAATTCACCCCTCCACTTT.

In its sample, this clonotype was seen many times. This sequence joins TRBV5-6 and TRBJ2-1; no reliable D call. The V end was cut by 0 bases, the J end by 9 bases, with 4 bases between. The CDR3 covers 11 residues. Germline V lookup: CDR1 SGHDT, CDR2 YYEEEE. The CDR3 loop reads CASSLAIEQFF. The CDR3 DNA is TGTGCCAGCAGCTTGGCCATTGAGCAGTTCTTC.

V gene TRBV28 combines with J gene TRBJ1-3; D call uncertain. Germline V gene sequence: CDR1 MDHEN, CDR2 SYDVKM. The V end was cut by 7 bases, the J end by 4 bases, with 11 bases between. This CDR3 comprises 13 residues. The CDR3 DNA follows: TGTGCCAGCACCTTTTCGGTGGGAAACACCATATATTTT. Amino acid sequence: CASTFSVGNTIYF.

The V and J genes are TRBV12-3 or TRBV12-4 and TRBJ2-7, with D unclear. This CDR3 is 11 amino acids long. The V end lost 8 bases, the J end lost 3 bases, and 8 bases lay between the germline ends. The CDR3 coding sequence is TGTGCCAGCGGTAGCCTCTACGAGCAGTACGTC. Its translation: CASGSLYEQYV.

With respect to this clonotype: The junction departs from the called germline gene at one end, perhaps through a read error. The rearrangement uses TRBV19 and TRBJ1-6, with D unclear. Germline V lookup: CDR1 LNHDA, CDR2 SQIVND (reference sequence). The CDR3 covers 12 residues. This CDR3 is CASAAHKSPLHF. DNA of the CDR3: TGTGCCAGTGCGGCCCATAAGTCACCCCTCCACTTT. Full variable domain (missing parts from reference TRBV19 and TRBJ1-6): DGGITQSPKYLFRKEGQNVTLSCEQNLNHDAMYWYRQDPGQGLRLIYYSQIVNDFQKGDIAEGYSVSREKKESFPLTVTSAQKNPTAFYLCASAAHKSPLHFGNGTRLTVT.

This clonotype has ten or more counts. The genes are TRBV12-3 or TRBV12-4 and TRBJ1-4, with D possibly TRBD1 on 5 matching bases. The V and J ends lost 1 base and 4 bases respectively, with 7 bases between them. The CDR3 runs to 14 residues. CDR3 region: CASSLGQYNEKLFF. Here the CDR3 DNA reads TGTGCCAGCAGTTTAGGACAGTATAATGAAAAACTGTTTTTT.

The sample holds many counts of this clonotype. This chain joins TRBV20-1 and TRBJ2-1; TRBD2 is a possible D gene (5 bases). With 3 bases removed from V and 5 bases from J, the gap between germline ends came to 11 bases. Per the germline V gene, CDR1 is DFQATT and CDR2 is SNEGSKA (reference sequence). CDR3 length: 13 amino acids. The CDR3 is CSARRVQDNEQFF. Written as DNA, the CDR3 is TGCAGTGCTAGGCGGGTTCAGGACAATGAGCAGTTCTTC.

This clonotype was found a few times. The chain is built from TRBV20-1 and TRBJ2-5; TRBD2 matches 8 bases. CDR1 and CDR2 (germline): DFQATT, SNEGSKA (reference sequence). CDR3 length: 15 residues. J gave up 2 bases and V 3 bases, and 8 bases lay outside the gene matches. CDR3 in amino acids: CSARGGTRQQETQYF. Here the CDR3 DNA reads TGCAGTGCTAGGGGTGGGACTAGACAACAAGAGACCCAGTACTTC.

V gene TRBV6-2 or TRBV6-3 combines with J gene TRBJ2-6; D may be TRBD1 (5 bases). Trimming shortened V by 5 bases and J by 0 bases, and 11 bases separated the two germline ends. The germline V gene has CDR1 MNHEY and CDR2 SVGEGT. This CDR3 has 16 amino acids. This chain's CDR3 is CASSTEQVSGANVLTF. The CDR3 DNA follows: TGTGCCAGCAGTACCGAACAGGTCTCTGGGGCCAACGTCCTGACTTTC.

There are a few counts of this clonotype. This chain links TRBV20-1 with TRBJ2-3, with TRBD2 identical over 8 bases. The CDR3 has 15 residues. V trimming: 5 bases; J trimming: 4 bases; junction bases outside the gene matches: 11. Germline V CDR1 and CDR2: DFQATT, SNEGSKA (reference sequence). CDR3 DNA: TGCAGTGCTCCCCCCGGGACTAGTGATTCAGATACGCAGTATTTT. This translates into CSAPPGTSDSDTQYF.

This clonotype turned up a few times. The chain is built from TRBV5-5 and TRBJ1-1; no clear D gene. Germline V gene lookup returns CDR1 SGHKS and CDR2 YYEKEE (reference sequence). This CDR3 contains 11 residues. V was shortened by 5 bases and J by 5 bases, with 7 bases between the two germline ends. The CDR3 is CASSLSTEAFF. The CDR3 coding sequence is TGTGCCAGCAGTTTGTCGACTGAAGCTTTCTTT.

This clonotype has only a few counts. V gene TRBV7-2 combines with J gene TRBJ2-1; D gene ambiguous. Germline assignment: CDR1 SGHTA and CDR2 FQGNSA. V was pared by 5 bases and J by 8 bases, with 16 bases between. CDR3 length: 14 residues. The CDR3 DNA reads as TGTGCCAGCAGCCTCCAGCCCGGATTCCATGAGCAGTTCTTC. Amino acid sequence: CASSLQPGFHEQFF.

This clonotype was counted ten times or more. The chain links TRBV4-3 to TRBJ2-1; D gene ambiguous. Trimming removed 4 bases at V and 1 base at J, with 11 bases between. The CDR3 has 15 residues. In germline, CDR1 is LGHNA, CDR2 YSLEER. Here the CDR3 DNA reads TGCGCCAGCAGCCCAAAGGACCAGTCCTACAATGAGCAGTTCTTC. It encodes CASSPKDQSYNEQFF.

This clonotype was counted only a few times. This rearrangement joins TRBV5-6 to TRBJ2-3; TRBD2 is a possible D gene (5 bases). Germline V gene sequence: CDR1 SGHDT, CDR2 YYEEEE. Trimming pared 2 bases from V and 6 bases from J, leaving 10 bases between. CDR3 length equals 13 residues. The CDR3 sequence: CASSFEGWDTQYF. The CDR3, as DNA: TGTGCCAGCAGCTTCGAGGGTTGGGATACGCAGTATTTT. The full variable domain, in which reference TRBV5-6 and TRBJ2-3 provide the parts outside the CDR3, is DAGVTQSPTHLIKTRGQQVTLRCSPKSGHDTVSWYQQALGQGPQFIFQYYEEEERQRGNFPDRFSGHQFPNYSSELNVNALLLGDSALYLCASSFEGWDTQYFGPGTRLTVL.

The sample holds many counts of this clonotype. The rearrangement uses TRBV12-3 or TRBV12-4 and TRBJ1-2, with D perhaps TRBD1 (5 bases). V lost 5 bases and J lost 2, with 12 bases in between. The length of the CDR3 is 14 residues. The CDR3 is CASSTQTANYGYTF. The DNA of the CDR3 is TGTGCCAGCAGTACTCAGACAGCGAACTATGGCTACACCTTC.

This clonotype was counted a few times. This chain links TRBV27 with TRBJ2-5; no definite D call. This CDR3 has 14 residues. Trimming took 5 bases from V and 1 from J, leaving 11 bases between them. Per germline, CDR1 MNHEY and CDR2 SMNVEV (reference sequence). The CDR3 DNA follows: TGTGCCAGCAGTCCACGCCCGTCCCAAGAGACCCAGTACTTC. Amino acids: CASSPRPSQETQYF.

This clonotype has at least ten counts. The chain employs TRBV7-2 and TRBJ2-1, with D unresolved. In germline, CDR1 is SGHTA, CDR2 FQGNSA. The CDR3 has 14 residues. V was clipped by 3 bases and J by 8 bases, with 14 bases between them. CDR3: CASSFWGTVHEQFF. CDR3 sequence (DNA): TGTGCCAGCAGCTTTTGGGGTACGGTGCATGAGCAGTTCTTC.

This clonotype was detected a few times. The chain couples TRBV4-1 to TRBJ2-5, with TRBD1 as a possible D gene (5 bases). From germline, CDR1 is MGHRA and CDR2 YSYEKL. This CDR3 spans 13 amino acids. Trimming removed 4 bases from V and 10 bases from J, with 16 bases in between. CDR3 in DNA: TGCGCCAGCAGCCTTTGGGGCGGTTATCACCAGTACTTC. Encoded protein: CASSLWGGYHQYF.

This clonotype was detected ten times or more. V is TRBV7-6 and J is TRBJ1-6; maybe TRBD1 (6 bases). From germline, CDR1 is SGHVS and CDR2 FNYEAQ. This CDR3 region has 16 residues. Trimming took 2 bases from V and 10 from J, leaving 18 bases between them. CDR3 coding DNA: TGTGCCAGCAGCTTACAGCCGGGACAACTGATATCACCCCTCCACTTT. It encodes CASSLQPGQLISPLHF.

The chain couples TRBV20-1 to TRBJ1-1; 8 positions match TRBD1. The J segment lost 3 bases and the V segment lost 3 bases, leaving 15 bases of the junction unmatched. Germline V gene lookup returns CDR1 DFQATT and CDR2 SNEGSKA (reference sequence). This CDR3 spans 17 amino acids. CDR3 nucleotide sequence: TGCAGTGCTAGGGCACATAACAAGACAGGGGCTCACACTGAAGCTTTCTTT. The encoded protein is CSARAHNKTGAHTEAFF.

The chain uses TRBV7-2 and TRBJ2-3, with TRBD1 identical over 7 bases. V lost 5 bases to trimming and J lost 4 bases; unmatched junction nucleotides: 6. This CDR3 comprises 14 residues. Germline V lookup: CDR1 SGHTA, CDR2 FQGNSA. The CDR3 DNA reads as TGTGCCAGCAGCCTCCGACAGGGCTCAGATACGCAGTATTTT. Translated: CASSLRQGSDTQYF.

This clonotype came up many times. The chain couples TRBV7-9 to TRBJ2-3; D perhaps matches TRBD2 (5 bases). In germline, CDR1 is SEHNR, CDR2 FQNEAQ (reference sequence). V gave up 5 bases and J gave up 0 bases, with 9 bases separating them. The CDR3 is 14 amino acids. CDR3 sequence (DNA): TGTGCCAGCAGCGCGGGCGTCAGCACAGATACGCAGTATTTT. This sequence encodes CASSAGVSTDTQYF.

The rearrangement joins TRBV6-5 to TRBJ1-1; the D gene is possibly TRBD1 (6 bases). With 6 bases removed from V and 7 bases from J, the gap between germline ends came to 18 bases. This CDR3 comprises 14 residues. The germline CDR1 and CDR2 sequences are MNHEY and SVGAGI. CDR3 in amino acids: CASSTPRGGSEAFF. CDR3 DNA: TGTGCCAGCAGCACCCCCCGGGGGGGCAGTGAAGCTTTCTTT.